Listed here is a single TCR beta chain. The sample is drawn from a study of T cells expressing NK-cell markers. TCRdb reprocessed the 5' RACE reads, keeping one entry per CDR3 protein, no DNA. The table lists over 120,000 distinct CDR3 sequences. Germline CDR1 and CDR2: LGHNA and YSLEER. The length of the CDR3 is 17 residues. This TCR was sampled from a man between 18 and 29 years old in good health. The sequenced sample was blood T cells: a sorted CD56 or NKG2C T cell subset, CD4+ or CD8+ T cells, or bulk PBMC T cells (not recorded which). The chain is built from TRBV4-3 and TRBJ2-1; the D gene TCRdb calls, TRBD1, cannot be checked with no DNA. The CDR3 protein is CASSQDLKGGSYNEQFF.